One sample yielded the 6 T cell receptor beta chains listed below, sequenced in a study of radiotherapy plus CTLA-4 blockade in lung cancer. Some clones are missing from TCRdb's copy, which holds only in-frame ones; the method was immunoSEQ multiplex PCR. The table has under 90,000 clones, 72% seen once. The sample in question was peripheral blood, obtained from a patient treated with radiotherapy plus ipilimumab. The receptors here all came from a human donor with non-small cell lung cancer that progressed on radiotherapy plus ipilimumab.

The chain uses TRBV5-1 and TRBJ2-5, with TRBD2 matching 9 bases. With V trimmed by 0 bases and J by 2 bases, 2 bases remained unmatched. The CDR3 contains 15 residues. Per germline, CDR1 SGHRS and CDR2 YFSETQ. The CDR3 sequence is CASSLVLAGQETQYF. Written as DNA, the CDR3 is TGCGCCAGCAGCTTGGTGCTAGCGGGGCAAGAGACCCAGTACTTC.

This chain connects TRBV11-2 to TRBJ1-1; D is perhaps TRBD1 (6 bases). Germline V gene lookup returns CDR1 SGHAT and CDR2 FQNNGV. V lost 6 bases, J lost 7 bases, and 12 bases lay in between. This CDR3 region has 12 residues. The DNA of the CDR3 is TGTGCCAGCAGTAGGGAGGGGGTTGAAGCTTTCTTT. It codes for CASSREGVEAFF.

The chain joins TRBV5-1 to TRBJ1-4; D gene unclear. CDR3 length: 14 residues. The germline CDR1 and CDR2 sequences are SGHRS and YFSETQ. With 2 bases removed from V and 8 bases from J, the gap between germline ends came to 13 bases. This chain's CDR3 is CASSFGQSSEKLFF. CDR3 in DNA: TGCGCCAGCAGCTTCGGTCAATCGTCGGAAAAACTGTTTTTT.

The chain employs TRBV6-1 and TRBJ1-2, with 10 bases fitting TRBD1. Germline CDR1 MNHNS, CDR2 SASEGT. The CDR3 length is 14 residues. V lost 10 bases, J lost 7 bases, and 12 bases stayed unmatched. Written as DNA, the CDR3 is TGTGCCACCAGCCTAAGACAGGGGGCGACTGGCTACACCTTC. Its translation: CATSLRQGATGYTF.

This chain links TRBV5-1 with TRBJ2-2, with 8 bases identical to TRBD1. The germline V gene encodes CDR1 SGHRS and CDR2 YFSETQ. The V and J ends lost 5 bases and 3 bases, in that order; junction bases with no gene match: 3. The CDR3 is 14 amino acids. The CDR3 region is CASRAGGDTGELFF. In DNA form, the CDR3 reads TGCGCCAGCAGAGCAGGGGGCGACACCGGGGAGCTGTTTTTT. Full variable domain (outside the CDR3, taken from reference TRBV5-1 and TRBJ2-2): KAGVTQTPRYLIKTRGQQVTLSCSPISGHRSVSWYQQTPGQGLQFLFEYFSETQRNKGNFPGRFSGRQFSNSRSEMNVSTLELGDSALYLCASRAGGDTGELFFGEGSRLTVL.

V and J are TRBV6-6 and TRBJ2-3, with D perhaps matching TRBD2 (5 bases). Trimming removed 2 bases at V and 2 bases at J, with 14 bases between. Germline V gene lookup returns CDR1 MNHNY and CDR2 SVGAGI (reference sequence). The CDR3 contains 16 residues. The CDR3 protein is CASSYGGLSPTDTQYF. The CDR3, as DNA: TGTGCCAGCAGTTACGGCGGACTTTCCCCCACAGATACGCAGTATTTT.